This TCR beta chain stems from a study of blood T cell repertoires in COVID-19. Study information: PBMCs, B-cell-depleted T cells, or T cells provided the cDNA or gDNA that made up the material.

The table came from immunoSEQ multiplex PCR; TCRdb's copy has only in-frame clones and leaves some out. Among about 190,000 clones listed, approximately 86% were seen once. Sequenced sample: peripheral blood. The receptor was isolated from a man younger than 45 with acute or convalescent COVID-19.

CDR3: CASSARQGDSADTQYF. The CDR3 DNA reads as TGTGCCAGCAGCGCCCGACAGGGGGATAGCGCAGATACGCAGTATTTT. The chain is built from TRBV9 and TRBJ2-3; 9 bases are shared with TRBD1. The germline CDR1 and CDR2 sequences are SGDLS and YYNGEE. V lost 3 bases to trimming and J lost 4 bases; unmatched junction nucleotides: 9. There are 16 residues in the CDR3.